This TCR beta chain was recorded in a study of blood T cells in healthy people across ages. A second PCR, run for about 7 to 11 cycles, used a sample-barcoded 5' primer plus a J-beta primer mix. Via MiXCR, TCRdb re-called the 5' RACE reads, giving one row per CDR3 protein. The sample has some 760,000 distinct CDR3 sequences, 25% seen once. This clonotype was observed a handful of times. Antigen: not known. V shed 3 bases, J shed 7 bases, and the junction held 9 bases outside the gene matches. This CDR3 has 14 residues. Germline CDR1 reads SGHTA; CDR2 reads FQGNSA. No fewer than 5.5 micrograms of total RNA were isolated from every sample. Findings and limits, study-wide: Greater diversity and more naive CD4+ cells were seen in long-lived donors than in aged donors.

Another study also made use of these data, one on T cells of mothers and their children. That work contributes: Five to seven children, together with their three healthy Caucasian mothers, made up the donors.

The sequenced sample consisted of blood. The V and J genes are TRBV7-2 and TRBJ2-7; 7 bases agree with TRBD2. This clonotype was sampled from a boy aged 10-17 years in good health. Here the CDR3 reads CASSLGSGAKEQYF. The CDR3 DNA reads as TGTGCCAGCAGCTTGGGCAGCGGGGCTAAAGAGCAGTACTTC.